These 12 T cell receptor beta chains came from one sample sequenced in a study of blood T cell repertoires in COVID-19. The repertoire was sequenced with immunoSEQ multiplex PCR; TCRdb's copy has only in-frame clones and lacks some. The sample shows approximately 200,000 clones, 88% of them seen only once. Sequencing used peripheral blood. All receptors derive from an older man with acute or convalescent COVID-19.

The chain uses TRBV4-2 and TRBJ2-1; 10 nucleotides match TRBD2. CDR1 is LGHNA and CDR2 is YNFKEQ in the germline V gene. This CDR3 comprises 17 residues. The V segment lost 0 bases and the J segment 6 bases; nucleotides outside the gene matches: 8. The DNA for the CDR3 is TGTGCCAGCAGCCAAGATACTCTAGCGGGAGCGGGCAATGAGCAGTTCTTC. Translated: CASSQDTLAGAGNEQFF.

The chain carries TRBV5-5 and TRBJ1-5, with 9 nucleotides matching TRBD1. Germline CDR1 and CDR2: SGHKS and YYEKEE (reference sequence). The CDR3 is 16 amino acids. J was trimmed by 12 bases and V by 4 bases; bases with no gene match: 17. CDR3 amino acids: CASSPSGQTGGLDQHF. Here the CDR3 DNA reads TGTGCCAGCAGCCCGAGCGGTCAGACAGGGGGATTAGACCAGCATTTT.

This chain uses TRBV19 with TRBJ2-1; tentatively, D is TRBD2 (5 bases). V lost 6 bases and J 3 bases, leaving 18 bases between the germline ends. Germline V CDR1 and CDR2: LNHDA, SQIVND (reference sequence). The CDR3 is 16 amino acids. The CDR3 reads CASRPSGTQNYNEQFF. In DNA, the CDR3 is TGTGCCAGTAGACCCTCGGGAACGCAGAACTACAATGAGCAGTTCTTC.

This chain links TRBV5-6 with TRBJ2-7, with a possible D match to TRBD2 (5 bases). This CDR3 has 11 amino acids. CDR1 is SGHDT and CDR2 is YYEEEE in the germline V gene. Trimming cost V 4 bases and J 6 bases, with 8 bases left between them. Here the CDR3 reads CASSRTSEQYF. DNA for the CDR3: TGTGCCAGCAGCCGTACTAGCGAGCAGTACTTC.

V is TRBV19 and J is TRBJ2-6, with no clear D. The CDR3 loop spans 14 amino acids. Germline lookup yields CDR1 LNHDA and CDR2 SQIVND (reference sequence). Trimming shortened V by 10 bases and J by 1 base, and 11 bases separated the two germline ends. This CDR3 reads CATNAGSGANVLTF. CDR3 sequence (DNA): TGTGCCACGAATGCCGGTTCTGGGGCCAACGTCCTGACTTTC. Based on the CDR3 plus reference TRBV19 and TRBJ2-6, the full variable domain is DGGITQSPKYLFRKEGQNVTLSCEQNLNHDAMYWYRQDPGQGLRLIYYSQIVNDFQKGDIAEGYSVSREKKESFPLTVTSAQKNPTAFYLCATNAGSGANVLTFGAGSRLTVL.

The rearrangement joins TRBV19 to TRBJ2-2; D remains ambiguous. Trimming cost V 5 bases and J 2 bases, with 9 bases left between them. Germline V gene sequence: CDR1 LNHDA, CDR2 SQIVND (reference sequence). CDR3 size: 14 residues. The CDR3 sequence is CASSLQTNTGELFF. The DNA for the CDR3 is TGTGCCAGTAGTTTACAGACCAACACCGGGGAGCTGTTTTTT.

By sample share, this clone is medium-sized. V gene TRBV6-6 combines with J gene TRBJ2-5; TRBD1 matches 10 bases. The V segment lost 5 bases and the J segment 5 bases; nucleotides outside the gene matches: 2. The CDR3 has 13 amino acids. The V gene's germline CDR1 is MNHNY and CDR2 SVGAGI (reference sequence). Here the CDR3 DNA reads TGTGCCAGCAGTGACAGGGGGCGTGAGACCCAGTACTTC. Amino acid sequence: CASSDRGRETQYF.

The rearrangement joins TRBV27 to TRBJ2-7; a possible D gene is TRBD1 (6 bases). The CDR3 contains 15 residues. V shed 2 bases and J shed 0 bases, with 11 bases lying between them. The germline V gene has CDR1 MNHEY and CDR2 SMNVEV (reference sequence). Here the CDR3 reads CASSLVGAGSYEQYF. In nucleotides, the CDR3 is TGTGCCAGCAGTTTAGTGGGGGCCGGCTCCTACGAGCAGTACTTC.

The sample holds many counts of this clone. At the DNA level, this CDR3 is encoded by other sequences in the same sample as well. V gene TRBV18 combines with J gene TRBJ2-1; 8 nucleotides match TRBD2. The germline V gene has CDR1 KGHSH and CDR2 LQKENI. The CDR3 contains 16 residues. V lost 3 bases to trimming and J lost 0 bases; unmatched junction nucleotides: 4. In nucleotides, the CDR3 is TGTGCCAGCTCACCTCCGGGGGGGTCCTCCTACAATGAGCAGTTCTTC. As protein: CASSPPGGSSYNEQFF.

The genes are TRBV19 and TRBJ1-4; a weak D match, TRBD1 (6 bases). The CDR3 is 15 amino acids. The germline gives CDR1 LNHDA, CDR2 SQIVND (reference sequence). Trimming removed 4 bases from V and 8 bases from J, with 17 bases in between. The CDR3 is CASSTPVGQSEKLFF. In DNA, the CDR3 is TGTGCCAGTAGTACCCCCGTCGGACAGAGCGAAAAACTGTTTTTT.

The chain combines TRBV6-5 with TRBJ2-2, with 10 bases fitting TRBD1. CDR1 MNHEY and CDR2 SVGAGI come from the germline V gene. The CDR3 loop spans 16 amino acids. V gave up 2 bases and J gave up 7 bases; unmatched junction bases: 7. CDR3 sequence (DNA): TGTGCCAGCAGTTACCCCGGGACAGGGGTTGGCGGGGAGCTGTTTTTT. Its protein product is CASSYPGTGVGGELFF.

The V and J genes are TRBV6-5 and TRBJ1-2; D is undetermined. Per the germline V gene, CDR1 is MNHEY and CDR2 is SVGAGI. The V gene lost 5 bases and the J gene lost 8 bases, with 21 bases spanning the gap. The CDR3 contains 15 residues. Here the CDR3 DNA reads TGTGCCAGCAGTAATACGTTATCCCCTACGGAGGGCTACACCTTC. Encoded protein: CASSNTLSPTEGYTF.